Listed below are T cell receptor beta chains from one sample, sequenced in a study of CD8 T cells in ankylosing spondylitis. TCRdb reprocessed the 5' RACE reads via MiXCR and lists one record per CDR3 protein. The sample shows more than 200,000 distinct CDR3 sequences, roughly a quarter of them seen only once. The sequenced material came from blood, either unsorted or a sorted T cell fraction (not recorded which). All receptors derive from a male donor with ankylosing spondylitis or in good health (not recorded which). CDR3s include the opening cysteine and the closing phenylalanine or tryptophan. Each record gives: CDR3 length, D gene, V gene, J gene, clone size, CDR3 DNA, CDR3 protein. D genes are given only for firm matches. Not every row has a clone size; where given, it reads once, few, many or a size class.

10	NA	TRBV20-1	TRBJ2-7	few	TGCAGTGCCCCTGCTAGCCAGCAGTACTTC	CSAPASQQYF
14	TRBD2	TRBV6-5	TRBJ2-1	NA	TGTGCCAGCAGTTCGGGACTAGCGGGGAGGGAGCAGTTCTTC	CASSSGLAGREQFF
14	TRBD1	TRBV6-1	TRBJ2-7	NA	TGTGCCAGTACCTCCGGGACAGGGTGGATGGAGCAGTACTTC	CASTSGTGWMEQYF
14	TRBD1	TRBV20-1	TRBJ2-1	few	TGCAGTGCTAACGGACAGGGGGCCCACAATGAGCAGTTCTTC	CSANGQGAHNEQFF
18	NA	TRBV19	TRBJ2-6	NA	TGTGCCAGTAGTATCTTGAGGACACTGTCAGCTGGGGCCAACGTCCTGACTTTC	CASSILRTLSAGANVLTF
19	TRBD1	TRBV5-1	TRBJ2-3	NA	TGCGCCAGCAACAACTCCCCCGCCGGTAGGGGGATAGGGACAGATACTCAGTATTTT	CASNNSPAGRGIGTDTQYF
15	NA	TRBV4-1	TRBJ1-5	NA	TGCGCCAGCAGCCAGGGGTCCCACGGCAATCAGCCCCAGCATTTT	CASSQGSHGNQPQHF
16	TRBD1	TRBV20-1	TRBJ2-1	NA	TGCAGTGCTAGAGACCCGACAGGGTACTCCTACAATGAGCAGTTCTTC	CSARDPTGYSYNEQFF
15	TRBD2	TRBV28	TRBJ2-7	NA	TGTGCCAGCAGTGTTAGCGGGGGGCGCTCCTACGAGCAGTACTTC	CASSVSGGRSYEQYF
14	NA	TRBV20-1	TRBJ2-3	many	TGCAGTGCTAGTAAGGGGACCACCCTAGATACGCAGTATTTT	CSASKGTTLDTQYF
11	NA	TRBV20-1	TRBJ2-3	many	TGCAGTGCCCGGGACACAGATACGCAGTATTTT	CSARDTDTQYF
15	NA	TRBV5-1	TRBJ1-5	many	TGCGCCAGCAGCCCGAGTGGGGAGAGGAATCAGCCCCAGCATTTT	CASSPSGERNQPQHF
14	TRBD1	TRBV20-1	TRBJ2-7	NA	TGCAGTGCTGAACCGGGACAGGGAAATCTCGAGCAGTACTTC	CSAEPGQGNLEQYF
14	NA	TRBV20-1	TRBJ1-4	NA	TGCAGTGCCCCCCCGCGGGGGGGTCAGGAAAAACTGTTTTTT	CSAPPRGGQEKLFF
14	TRBD2	TRBV20-1	TRBJ2-7	many	TGCAGTGCGGCGGGGGACCTACTCTCCTACGAGCAGTACTTC	CSAAGDLLSYEQYF
15	NA	TRBV7-3	TRBJ2-2	many	TGTGCCAGCAGCTTTATTCAGGGCGGGACCGGGGAGCTGTTTTTT	CASSFIQGGTGELFF
13	TRBD1	TRBV29-1	TRBJ2-7	many	TGCAGCGTTTGGGACAGGGGTACCCGCGAGCAGTACTTC	CSVWDRGTREQYF
14	NA	TRBV20-1	TRBJ2-2	many	TGCAGTGCTAGGCGCAGGGCGAACACCGGGGAGCTGTTTTTT	CSARRRANTGELFF
14	NA	TRBV10-3	TRBJ2-5	NA	TGTGCCATCAGTGAGGGGGTAGGGCAGGAGACCCAGTACTTC	CAISEGVGQETQYF
16	NA	TRBV20-1	TRBJ2-3	NA	TGCAGTGCCTGCCCCGTTATCGAGCTGGAGGGTAGTACGCAGTATTTT	CSACPVIELEGSTQYF
14	NA	TRBV12-3/TRBV12-4	TRBJ2-7	many	TGTGCCAGCAGTTTAGGAACAGGTACCTACGAGCAGTACTTC	CASSLGTGTYEQYF
14	TRBD1	TRBV20-1	TRBJ1-5	many	TGCAGTGCTAGAGATCCCAGGGGGGGTCAGCCCCAGCATTTT	CSARDPRGGQPQHF
13	NA	TRBV24-1	TRBJ2-2	NA	TGTGCCACCAGTGATACGTCACGAGGGGAGCTGTTTTTT	CATSDTSRGELFF
15	TRBD2	TRBV29-1	TRBJ2-3	few	TGCAGCGTCGAAGGCGGGGGTCCGGGGGCAGATACGCAGTATTTT	CSVEGGGPGADTQYF
13	NA	TRBV20-1	TRBJ2-7	NA	TGCAGTGCTAGAAGGGGGGCAGCCTACGAGCAGTACTTC	CSARRGAAYEQYF
15	NA	TRBV6-1	TRBJ2-6	few	TGTGCCAGCAGGAACGGACAGTCTGGGGCCAACGTCCTGACTTTC	CASRNGQSGANVLTF
13	NA	TRBV11-2	TRBJ1-2	NA	TGTGCCAGCAGCTACAGGGCTCCCTATGGCTACACCTTC	CASSYRAPYGYTF
15	TRBD1	TRBV20-1	TRBJ2-7	few	TGCAGTGCTAGAGATAAGGGACAGGGGGCTTATGAGCAGTACTTC	CSARDKGQGAYEQYF
13	NA	TRBV12-3/TRBV12-4	TRBJ2-7	few	TGTGCCAGCGGCGCCCTGAGCTCCTACGAGCAGTACTTC	CASGALSSYEQYF
14	NA	TRBV20-1	TRBJ2-1	NA	TGCAGTGCTAGAGAAACAGGGGACTGGGATGAGCAGTTCTTC	CSARETGDWDEQFF
16	TRBD1	TRBV2	TRBJ2-1	NA	TGTGCCAGCAGAACACTGGGACAGGCTTACTACAATGAGCAGTTCTTC	CASRTLGQAYYNEQFF
12	NA	TRBV6-5	TRBJ2-1	few	TGTGCCAGCATGTCCCAGGCAGTGGAGCAGTTCTTC	CASMSQAVEQFF
14	NA	TRBV5-6	TRBJ2-7	few	TGTGCCAGCAGCCCAGACAGGGAGGTCCACGAGCAGTACTTC	CASSPDREVHEQYF
13	NA	TRBV29-1	TRBJ2-6	many	TGCAGCGTTGCCGGGGCCGGGGCCAACGTCCTGACTTTC	CSVAGAGANVLTF
12	NA	TRBV20-1	TRBJ1-5	many	TGCAGTGCACGGACAAAAAATCAGCCCCAGCATTTT	CSARTKNQPQHF
15	NA	TRBV6-1	TRBJ2-1	many	TGTGCCAGCAGTGTTGGCCCGGAGAGCAGGGTTAATCTGTTCTTC	CASSVGPESRVNLFF
15	TRBD2	TRBV20-1	TRBJ2-3	NA	TGCAGTGCTAGAGATGAGCTGGGACTAAAAGATACGCAGTATTTT	CSARDELGLKDTQYF
14	NA	TRBV12-3/TRBV12-4	TRBJ1-5	many	TGTGCCAGCGGTTCTAGTGCCTCGGCTCAGCCCCAGCATTTT	CASGSSASAQPQHF
15	TRBD1	TRBV12-3/TRBV12-4	TRBJ2-7	many	TGTGCCAGCAGTTTACGGGGACAGGGAGTCGACGAGCAGTACTTC	CASSLRGQGVDEQYF
13	NA	TRBV6-2/TRBV6-3	TRBJ1-2	many	TGTGCCAGCAGTTCCGACAGCTTATATGGCTACACCTTC	CASSSDSLYGYTF
13	NA	TRBV10-3	TRBJ1-6	few	TGTGCCATCAGTGATGATTTGAATTCACCCCTCCACTTT	CAISDDLNSPLHF
13	NA	TRBV20-1	TRBJ2-7	few	TGCAGTGCCATGCAGTCCAGAACCTACGAGCAGTACTTC	CSAMQSRTYEQYF
12	NA	TRBV20-1	TRBJ2-1	NA	TGCAGTGCGGATACAGGGCTGGGTGAGCAGTTCTTC	CSADTGLGEQFF
11	TRBD1	TRBV29-1	TRBJ2-7	few	TGCAGCGTAGGGACAGACTACGAGCAGTACTTC	CSVGTDYEQYF
12	NA	TRBV29-1	TRBJ2-3	few	TGCAGCGTTGGGGAAAGCACAGATACGCAGTATTTT	CSVGESTDTQYF
12	TRBD2	TRBV20-1	TRBJ2-7	few	TGCAAAGTAGCGGGGAAATTTCACGAGCAGTACTTC	CKVAGKFHEQYF
13	NA	TRBV12-3/TRBV12-4	TRBJ1-5	many	TGTGCCAGCAGTTTAGAAAGTTGGCAGCCCCAGCATTTT	CASSLESWQPQHF
18	NA	TRBV7-8	TRBJ2-3	many	TGTGCCAGCAGCATAACCCTCCGGAGGGTACTCATGTCCGATACGCAGTATTTT	CASSITLRRVLMSDTQYF
16	TRBD2	TRBV12-3/TRBV12-4	TRBJ2-1	few	TGTGCCAGCAGTTTATCACTAGCGGGGGGGGTGGATGAGCAGTTCTTC	CASSLSLAGGVDEQFF
16	NA	TRBV11-2	TRBJ2-7	NA	TGTGCCAGCAGCTTAGTTCTACAGGGTGGTTTCAACGAGCAGTACTTC	CASSLVLQGGFNEQYF
14	NA	TRBV20-1	TRBJ2-6	few	TGCAGTGCTAATCCAGGGTCCGGGGCCAACGTCCTGACTTTC	CSANPGSGANVLTF
14	NA	TRBV20-1	TRBJ1-5	many	TGCAGTGCTAGAGACACTCATAGCAATCAGCCCCAGCATTTT	CSARDTHSNQPQHF
19	TRBD2	TRBV11-2	TRBJ2-2	many	TGTGCCAGCAGCTTATTCCAGCGGGGGGGGACTCTGAGTACCGGGGAGCTGTTTTTT	CASSLFQRGGTLSTGELFF
14	NA	TRBV3-1	TRBJ2-5	NA	TGTGCCAGCAGCCACCTAGGACCAGCGGAGACCCAGTACTTC	CASSHLGPAETQYF
14	NA	TRBV12-3/TRBV12-4	TRBJ2-1	NA	TGTGCCAGCAGTCCCCGGCGACAAGACCCTGAGCAGTTCTTC	CASSPRRQDPEQFF
14	NA	TRBV20-1	TRBJ2-3	many	TGCAGTGCTAGAGTGGCAGGTAGCACAGATACGCAGTATTTT	CSARVAGSTDTQYF
17	NA	TRBV10-3	TRBJ1-6	few	TGTGCCATCAGTGAGTCGCAAGCAGGCGCAGGGAGCTCACCCCTCCACTTT	CAISESQAGAGSSPLHF
15	NA	TRBV20-1	TRBJ1-5	many	TGCAGTGCTAGAGATCCGGGCATTAGCAATCAGCCCCAGCATTTT	CSARDPGISNQPQHF
15	NA	TRBV12-3/TRBV12-4	TRBJ2-7	NA	TGTGCCAGCAGTTTAGCGGTCAGTACCTCCTACGAGCAGTACTTC	CASSLAVSTSYEQYF
17	NA	TRBV12-3/TRBV12-4	TRBJ1-2	NA	TGTGCCAGCAGTTTAGTGGGGGGCCCATCTCTGGGCTATGGCTACACCTTC	CASSLVGGPSLGYGYTF